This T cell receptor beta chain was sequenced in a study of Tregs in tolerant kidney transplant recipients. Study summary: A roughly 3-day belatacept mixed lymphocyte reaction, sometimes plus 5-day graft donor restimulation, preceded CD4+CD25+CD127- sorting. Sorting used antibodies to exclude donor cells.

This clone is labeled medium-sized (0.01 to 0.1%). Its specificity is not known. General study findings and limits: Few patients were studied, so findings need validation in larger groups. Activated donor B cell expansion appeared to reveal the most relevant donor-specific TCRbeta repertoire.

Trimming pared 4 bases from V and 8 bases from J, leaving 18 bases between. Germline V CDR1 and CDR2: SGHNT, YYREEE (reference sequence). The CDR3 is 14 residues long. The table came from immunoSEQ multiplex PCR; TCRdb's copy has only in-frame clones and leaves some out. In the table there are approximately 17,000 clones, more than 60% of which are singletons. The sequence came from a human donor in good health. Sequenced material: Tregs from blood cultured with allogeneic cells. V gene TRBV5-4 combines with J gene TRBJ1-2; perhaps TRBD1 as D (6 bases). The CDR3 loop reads CASSRGGRGDGYTF. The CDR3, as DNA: TGTGCCAGCAGCCGGGGGGGCAGGGGAGACGGCTACACCTTC.